One T cell receptor beta chain is described in this entry. The table lists this clonotype with many counts. Its antigen has not been determined. Nothing much larger sits one base from this clone, and base qualities are not available. Receptor libraries were prepared by multiplex PCR. Data came from an Illumina HiSeq 4000. To build TCR beta libraries, CDR3 regions were amplified by Arm-PCR using iRepertoire HTBI primers. Gel purification was performed on PCR products prior to sequencing. The source study handled its data this way. Gene usage analysis of CDR3 amino acid clonotypes used the 60 to 80 TRBV and some 15 TRBJ segments found across samples. Filtered high-quality paired reads were merged into contigs using COPE and FqMerger. BLAST was used to align contigs to the IMGT TRBV, TRBD and TRBJ reference genes, and CDR3 was defined following IMGT. Any clonotype with a frequency above 0.1% was counted as a highly expanded clone. Shannon entropy was used to measure repertoire diversity, and the Gini coefficient was used to measure V-J evenness. Public clonotypes were defined as clonotypes shared by more than one individual. TCRdb cleaned the public reads at Q25 with fastp, built clones with MiXCR and kept in-frame beta chains. Entries are consolidated by CDR3 protein sequence, retaining the most common genes and DNA. TCRdb's processing, not the study's, gives the V and J calls here. The table for this sample lists approximately 350,000 distinct CDR3 sequences; roughly 10% of them were counted only once. Of the sample, 18% is held by the ten largest clones.

These data belong to a study of regulatory T cells in long-lasting Graves disease (dated by TCRdb to the early 2020s). General notes on the study: Patients with newly diagnosed Graves' disease had been on antithyroid drugs for under 3 months. The study was registered as a clinical trial and conducted in China. This study used TCR sequencing and RNA sequencing of peripheral blood to compare persistent Graves' disease patients against newly diagnosed Graves' disease patients. TCR sequencing covered roughly 13 persistent and approximately 20 newly diagnosed Graves' disease patients, about 35 samples in total. Beyond this particular receptor, the publication reports: Compared with newly diagnosed patients, patients with persistent Graves' disease had lower TCR Shannon entropy and fewer highly expanded clones, which suggests clonal expansion. Persistent patients shared more public clonotypes among themselves (2,741) than newly diagnosed patients did (roughly 910). Persistent disease showed preferential use of TRBV28, TRBJ1-2 and TRBJ2-5, whereas newly diagnosed disease favored TRBV20-1 and TRBJ2-1. The small sample size was acknowledged by the authors as a limitation that may reduce accuracy. Because the primary lesion, thyroid tissue, could not be accessed, the study looked at peripheral blood alone. Sequencing and analysis were limited to the TCR beta chain.

Sample time point, as interpreted from the label and publication: newly diagnosed GD, antithyroid drugs for less than 3 months. For both TCR sequencing and RNA sequencing, RNA was extracted from PBMCs in TRIzol. The diagnosis of Graves' disease was made according to American Thyroid Association guidelines. Patients for the study were recruited at an endocrinology department in Xi'an, China. From each patient, approximately 9.9 milliliters of peripheral blood was collected into an EDTA anticoagulant tube. Ficoll Paque Plus density gradient separation was used to isolate PBMCs, and no further T cell sorting was done. An Agilent 2100 Bioanalyzer and agarose gel were used to check RNA quality, and a NanoDrop 2000 was used to measure RNA concentration. The CDR3 has 16 amino acids, counting the end cysteine and phenylalanine. Only the CDR3 part of the read is kept: 48 bases, read in frame from the first base. The germline V gene gives CDR1 as MNHNS and CDR2 as SASEGT. At the junction V is shortened by 7 bases and J by 1 base; bases outside the gene matches: 12.

This sample was also put to use in a study of T cells in Graves' hyperthyroidism and ophthalmopathy. As the second publication notes: Stable Graves' hyperthyroidism was defined as the absence of progression to ophthalmopathy over 18 months of follow-up. Hyperthyroidism patients were newly diagnosed, had a disease duration of under 2 months, and were aged 18 to 65 years. Any patient with an uncontrolled infection, another autoimmune disease, pregnancy or lactation was excluded. Clinical symptoms, serum thyroxine and TRAb, thyroid ultrasound, and orbital computed tomography formed the basis for the diagnoses. A first-round RT-PCR of the TCR CDR3 used the HTBI primer set with the Qiagen OneStep RT-PCR kit. Blood samples also contained most of the expanded thyroid clonotypes (frequency above 0.001), which suggests that blood repertoires may reflect thyroid immune responses. In cross-validation, a model built on a 13 V-J signature told ophthalmopathy apart from stable hyperthyroidism with 85% to 90% sensitivity and roughly 81% specificity, and in testing the same model reached 80%/75%. During validation, the model predicted progression to ophthalmopathy a median of approximately 7 months ahead of onset, with around 71% sensitivity and 72.22% specificity. A discovery cohort of roughly 96 patients, about 43 with Graves' ophthalmopathy and approximately 55 with stable Graves' hyperthyroidism, was used to find distinguishing TCR V-J signatures. Whether ophthalmopathy could be predicted prospectively was tested in an independent validation cohort made up of approximately 19 hyperthyroidism patients plus 17 patients who later progressed to ophthalmopathy. For training and testing, the 95 to 100 patients in the discovery cohort were randomly divided in a 7:3 ratio. The study also compared thyroid tissue and blood T-cell repertoires from roughly six Graves' hyperthyroidism patients. Once sampling was done, hyperthyroidism patients were given methimazole at a starting dose of 30 mg daily, whereas ophthalmopathy patients were given high-dose intravenous methylprednisolone. The libraries were constructed in a second round of multiplex PCR and then size-selected and purified. Paired-end sequencing of the libraries was performed with 100 bp reads on an Illumina HiSeq2000. Raw data were processed with SOAPnuke, discarding reads with adapters, uncalled bases, mean Phred below 15, or no exact constant-primer or identifier match. High-quality paired reads were merged with COPE v1.2.5, and unique nucleotide sequences were defined as clonotypes. MiTCR v1.1 was used to align the clonotypes against IMGT TRBV, TRBD and TRBJ reference segments. Only V-J combinations with frequency above 0.0001, covering 99.2% of repertoires, were analysed. The TCS score was defined as F50 (clonal expansion) divided by E x V (chaos), with BLOSUM62-based TCRdist calculated between CDR3 peptides within each V-J. Welch's t-statistics and random forest reduced 500 to 550 V-J features to roughly 13, which were used in a naive Bayes classifier (R e1071). No statistical method was used to fix the sample size in advance, and group allocation was not hidden from the investigators. The paper describes TCR Vbeta CDR3 sequencing of fewer than 150 peripheral blood samples, made up of about 40 ophthalmopathy patients, some 80 hyperthyroidism patients and some 17 progressor patients.

Recombination linked TRBV6-1 to TRBJ1-1; 7 bases in the junction line up with TRBD1. This TCR derives from a woman aged 18-29 years with Graves disease. Donor details come from another sample of the same person, matched by shared clones. Sample: peripheral blood mononuclear cells (PBMCs), taken at new diagnosis, from a patient treated with antithyroid drugs. The DNA sequence is given as TGTGCCAGCACCCCCCCCAGCGGACAGGAGAACACTGAAGCTTTCTTT. It codes for CASTPPSGQENTEAFF.